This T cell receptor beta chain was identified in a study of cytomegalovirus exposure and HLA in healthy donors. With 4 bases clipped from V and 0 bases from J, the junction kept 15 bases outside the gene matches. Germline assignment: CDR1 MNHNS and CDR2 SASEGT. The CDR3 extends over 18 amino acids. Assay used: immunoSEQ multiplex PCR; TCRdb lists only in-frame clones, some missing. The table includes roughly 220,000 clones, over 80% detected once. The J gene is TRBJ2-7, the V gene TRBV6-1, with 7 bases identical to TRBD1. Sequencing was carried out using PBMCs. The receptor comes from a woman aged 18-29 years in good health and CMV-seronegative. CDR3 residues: CASSVPDRVSPNSYEQYF. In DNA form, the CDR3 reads TGTGCCAGCAGTGTACCTGACAGGGTATCCCCTAACTCCTACGAGCAGTACTTC.